This entry features one T cell receptor beta chain sequence. All gene names here are mouse names. The read ends 4 residues early relative to the CDR3; the germline J gene fills the gap. The CDR3 is 14 amino acids. V was pared by 5 bases and J by 1 base, with 2 bases of the junction left unmatched. From germline, CDR1 is NNHDY and CDR2 SYVADS. This sample was taken from a study of CD8+ T cells in alopecia areata. Following RNA extraction, reverse transcription yielded cDNA that acted as the sequencing template. Generated by immunoSEQ multiplex PCR, the TCRdb table keeps only in-frame clones and is missing some. The sample presents about 110,000 clones, none singletons.

Source material: lesional skin. The chain links TRBV13-3 to TRBJ1-2; TRBD1 agrees at 10 bases. This clonotype was obtained from a C3H/HeJ mouse with alopecia areata. The strain bears MHC haplotype H2-k. The CDR3 reads CASRRTGGNSDYTF. CDR3 bases read: TGTGCCAGCAGACGGACAGGGGGAAACTCC.